This TCR beta chain was documented in a study of CD8+CD57+ T cells in acquired aplastic anemia. Study details: Sorted cells (CD4+ and CD8+) yielded DNA amounts that averaged around 3.1 ug. Regarding the study as a whole: The same twenty-nine CD8+ CDR3 sequences occurred in patients and in controls.

A word on this clonotype: The antigen remains unidentified.

Investigators profiled TCR beta VDJ and CDR3 from genomic DNA template. From the reads, TCRdb called clonotypes with MiXCR, one entry per CDR3 protein. The sample consists of just over 450,000 distinct CDR3 sequences, about a third of them appearing once. The patients chosen for sequencing had shown expansion of CD8+CD57+ cells (detected by flow cytometry). Receipt of therapy had not occurred in any patient by the time of blood sampling. Germline values: CDR1 LNHDA, CDR2 SQIVND (reference sequence). The CDR3 is 16 residues long. The junction had 9 bases not matched to a gene; V was cut back by 5 bases and J by 7 bases.

Input material: sorted CD4+, CD8+, or CD8+CD57+ T cells (not recorded which) from PBMCs. This receptor was taken from a human donor with aplastic anemia. The J gene is TRBJ2-1, the V gene TRBV19, with 12 nucleotides matching TRBD2. This CDR3 reads CASSPGTSGGRNEQFF. CDR3 in DNA: TGTGCCAGTAGTCCAGGAACTAGCGGGGGGAGGAATGAGCAGTTCTTC.